The clone carrying this T cell receptor (beta chain) was observed a handful of times. An end of the junction differs from the germline gene, which may be a read error. The data originate from a study of blood T cells in healthy people across ages. CDR3 length: 13 residues. Germline V gene data show CDR1 as SSHAT and CDR2 as FNYEAQ (reference sequence). Through a sample-barcoded 5' primer and a J-beta primer mix, a second PCR was run for 7 to 11 cycles. Each CDR3 protein is one row after TCRdb ran MiXCR on the 5' RACE reads. Found here are about 1.1 million distinct CDR3 sequences, roughly two fifths of them singletons; the top ten hold around 13%.

The sequence derives from a man younger than 35 in good health. Sequencing was performed on blood. The rearrangement joins TRBV7-7 to TRBJ2-7; 7 bases line up with TRBD2. CDR3: CASSITTSTAQYF. As DNA, the CDR3 is TGTGCTAGCAGCATAACGACTAGCACGGCCCAGTACTTC.